The 28 T cell receptor beta chains below come from one sample, sequenced in a study of monozygotic twins with inflammatory bowel disease. One entry per CDR3 protein, without DNA, is what TCRdb gives after re-calling the 5' RACE reads. This repertoire includes 150,000 to 200,000 distinct CDR3 sequences. Sequencing was done on a sample of blood. The receptor source for this set is a human donor with ulcerative colitis or Crohn's disease, or a healthy co-twin of an affected twin (not recorded which).

The V call is TRBV6-2 or TRBV6-3, the J call TRBJ1-1; TCRdb designates TRBD1, a call that cannot be tested without DNA. Germline CDR1 MNHEY, CDR2 SVGEGT. This CDR3 contains 13 residues. The CDR3 loop reads CASRRQIGSEAFF.

This chain joins TRBV10-3 and TRBJ2-7. The germline V gene has CDR1 ENHRY and CDR2 SYGVKD. There are 12 residues in the CDR3. CDR3: CATKHSGDEQYF.

The chain is built from TRBV7-2 and TRBJ2-3. Germline V gene data show CDR1 as SGHTA and CDR2 as FQGNSA. The CDR3 is 11 residues long. This CDR3 is CASISADTQYF.

This chain joins TRBV25-1 and TRBJ1-2. The CDR3 is made up of 14 amino acids. Germline lookup yields CDR1 MGHDK and CDR2 SYGVNS. CDR3 protein: CASSEIKGRDGYTF.

The V call is TRBV9, the J call TRBJ2-1; TCRdb's D call, TRBD2, is unchecked because there is no DNA. The CDR3 extends over 17 amino acids. The germline gives CDR1 SGDLS, CDR2 YYNGEE. CDR3 in amino acids: CASSVGPSGRSYNEQFF.

V usage is TRBV20-1 and J usage is TRBJ1-5; TCRdb designates TRBD1, a call that cannot be tested without DNA. CDR3 length: 14 residues. Looked up from germline, CDR1 is DFQATT and CDR2 is SNEGSKA (reference sequence). CDR3 sequence: CSARQSGQSLPQHF.

The rearrangement uses TRBV27 and TRBJ2-1; TCRdb outputs TRBD1, but without DNA this stays unchecked. The CDR3 length is 13 residues. Germline assignment: CDR1 MNHEY and CDR2 SMNVEV (reference sequence). The CDR3 loop is CASRRQGGGSQFF.

This chain connects TRBV30 to TRBJ1-5; TCRdb's assignment of TRBD1 cannot be checked, as there is no DNA. This CDR3 is built from 15 residues. CDR1 is GTSNPN, CDR2 SVGIG, per germline (reference sequence). The CDR3 sequence is CAWSGDGYSNQPQHF.

The chain carries TRBV15 and TRBJ1-6; TCRdb designates TRBD1, a call that cannot be tested without DNA. This CDR3 has 13 residues. CDR1 LNHNV and CDR2 YYDKDF come from the germline V gene (reference sequence). CDR3 sequence reads: CATSREGDSPLHF.

This chain joins TRBV29-1 and TRBJ2-5; TCRdb's D call of TRBD2 is untestable without DNA. Germline V gives CDR1 SQVTM, CDR2 ANQGSEA. CDR3 size: 13 residues. CDR3 sequence: CSVEAGGLETQYF. Supplemented by reference TRBV29-1 and TRBJ2-5, the full variable domain reads SAVISQKPSRDICQRGTSLTIQCQVDSQVTMMFWYRQQPGQSLTLIATANQGSEATYESGFVIDKFPISRPNLTFSTLTVSNMSPEDSSIYLCSVEAGGLETQYFGPGTRLLVL.

V usage is TRBV7-6 and J usage is TRBJ2-7; the D call of TRBD1 rests on TCRdb alone, since no DNA is present to check it. CDR1 and CDR2 from the germline V gene are SGHVS and FNYEAQ. This CDR3 has 14 amino acids. CDR3 sequence reads: CASSLEQQGYEQYF.

The chain recombines TRBV2 with TRBJ2-4; lacking DNA, the TRBD1 call made by TCRdb goes unchecked. CDR3 size: 13 residues. Germline CDR1 reads SNHLY; CDR2 reads FYNNEI. CDR3 in amino acids: CASSTTGELIQYF.

The chain links TRBV7-6 to TRBJ2-7; TCRdb's assignment of TRBD2 cannot be checked, as there is no DNA. Germline CDR1 reads SGHVS; CDR2 reads FNYEAQ. This CDR3 region has 17 residues. The CDR3 sequence is CASSSPGRGGPSYEQYF.

The genes are TRBV10-3 and TRBJ2-3; as DNA is missing, the TRBD2 call by TCRdb cannot be tested. Germline CDR1 ENHRY, CDR2 SYGVKD. CDR3 size: 15 residues. CDR3 sequence: CAISVSGGPPDTQYF.

This rearrangement joins TRBV20-1 to TRBJ1-1. Germline CDR1 and CDR2: DFQATT and SNEGSKA (reference sequence). The CDR3 covers 14 residues. Here the CDR3 reads CSARPKRTYTEAFF.

The V and J genes are TRBV4-3 and TRBJ1-2. The CDR3 has 15 residues. Germline loops: CDR1 LGHNA, CDR2 YSLEER. The CDR3 loop is CASSQDLDLGYGYTF.

This sequence joins TRBV28 and TRBJ2-7; there is no DNA to check the TCRdb D call of TRBD1. This CDR3 spans 13 amino acids. Germline V gene lookup returns CDR1 MDHEN and CDR2 SYDVKM. Here the CDR3 reads CASSLPGDYEQYF.

This chain joins TRBV5-1 and TRBJ1-2. CDR3 size: 14 residues. Germline V CDR1 and CDR2: SGHRS, YFSETQ. This CDR3 reads CASSLGQQNYGYTF.

This chain uses TRBV7-2 with TRBJ2-7. CDR1 and CDR2 (germline): SGHTA, FQGNSA. The CDR3 has 11 amino acids. The CDR3 reads CASSLFAEQYF. The complete variable domain, with remaining parts taken from reference TRBV7-2 and TRBJ2-7, reads GAGVSQSPSNKVTEKGKDVELRCDPISGHTALYWYRQSLGQGLEFLIYFQGNSAPDKSGLPSDRFSAERTGGSVSTLTIQRTQQEDSAVYLCASSLFAEQYFGPGTRLTVT.

CDR3 sequence: CASSQDTGPRETQYF. The chain couples TRBV4-3 to TRBJ2-5; the D call from TCRdb, TRBD1, cannot be confirmed without DNA. The V gene's germline CDR1 is LGHNA and CDR2 YSLEER. The CDR3 is made up of 15 amino acids.

The rearrangement links TRBV9 to TRBJ2-3. This CDR3 is 16 amino acids long. Germline V lookup: CDR1 SGDLS, CDR2 YYNGEE. The CDR3 sequence: CASSVGASDLTDTQYF.

The rearrangement uses TRBV20-1 and TRBJ2-5; TCRdb selects TRBD1, and the lack of DNA leaves this call unchecked. This CDR3 comprises 14 residues. CDR1 is DFQATT, CDR2 SNEGSKA, per germline (reference sequence). The CDR3 loop is CSACPGTGVETQYF.

The rearrangement joins TRBV18 to TRBJ2-1. The CDR3 runs to 16 residues. Germline V CDR1 and CDR2: KGHSH, LQKENI. The chain's CDR3 is CASSPPAGESYNEQFF.

The J gene is TRBJ2-7, the V gene TRBV3-1; without DNA, the TCRdb call of TRBD1 cannot be checked. Germline-derived CDR1 and CDR2 are LGHDT and YNNKEL (reference sequence). This CDR3 has 15 amino acids. CDR3 amino acids: CASSHERGVMYEQYF.

This chain joins TRBV6-6 and TRBJ1-2. The germline CDR1 and CDR2 sequences are MNHNY and SVGAGI (reference sequence). The CDR3 is 14 residues long. This CDR3 is CASSYFRVNYGYTF.

This chain links TRBV7-2 with TRBJ1-2. The CDR3 runs to 13 residues. Germline V gene sequence: CDR1 SGHTA, CDR2 FQGNSA. CDR3 region: CASSLAADYGYTF.

The rearrangement joins TRBV5-6 to TRBJ1-1; TCRdb gives TRBD1 as the D gene, but with no DNA this cannot be confirmed. There are 14 residues in the CDR3. Germline CDR1 reads SGHDT; CDR2 reads YYEEEE. The CDR3 region is CASSRQVLNTEAFF.

This chain joins TRBV10-3 and TRBJ2-5; there is no DNA to check the TCRdb D call of TRBD1. The V gene's germline CDR1 is ENHRY and CDR2 SYGVKD. This CDR3 is built from 14 residues. The CDR3 spells CAISESPGQETQYF.